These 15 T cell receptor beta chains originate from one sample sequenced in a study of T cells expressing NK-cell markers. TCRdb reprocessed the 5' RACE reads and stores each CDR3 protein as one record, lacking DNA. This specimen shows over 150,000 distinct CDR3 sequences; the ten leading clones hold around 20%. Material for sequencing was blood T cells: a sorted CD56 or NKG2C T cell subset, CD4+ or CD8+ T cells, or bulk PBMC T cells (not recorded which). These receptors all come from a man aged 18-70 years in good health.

The CDR3 protein is CASESADRQGGSGEQYF. The chain carries TRBV2 and TRBJ2-7; TCRdb lists TRBD2, though no DNA is available to test this call. Per the germline V gene, CDR1 is SNHLY and CDR2 is FYNNEI. The CDR3 length is 17 residues.

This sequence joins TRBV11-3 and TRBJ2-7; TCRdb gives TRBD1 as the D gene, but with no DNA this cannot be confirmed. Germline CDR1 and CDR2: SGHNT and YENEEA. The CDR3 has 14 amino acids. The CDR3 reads CASSLDRGNYEQYF.

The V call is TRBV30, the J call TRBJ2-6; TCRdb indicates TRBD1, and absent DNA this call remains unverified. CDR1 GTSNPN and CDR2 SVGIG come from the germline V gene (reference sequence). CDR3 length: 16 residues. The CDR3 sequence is CAWEGQPVSGANVLTF.

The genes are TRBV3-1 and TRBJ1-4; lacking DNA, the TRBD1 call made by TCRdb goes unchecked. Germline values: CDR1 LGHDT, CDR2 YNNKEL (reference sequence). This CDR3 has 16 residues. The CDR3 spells CASSPLTGGVREKLFF. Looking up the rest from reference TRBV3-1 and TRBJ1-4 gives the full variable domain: DTAVSQTPKYLVTQMGNDKSIKCEQNLGHDTMYWYKQDSKKFLKIMFSYNNKELIINETVPNRFSPKSPDKAHLNLHINSLELGDSAVYFCASSPLTGGVREKLFFGSGTQLSVL.

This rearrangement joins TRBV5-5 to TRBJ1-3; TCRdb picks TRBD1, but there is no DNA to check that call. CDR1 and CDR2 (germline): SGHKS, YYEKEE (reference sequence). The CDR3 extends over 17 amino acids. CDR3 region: CASSALMGPVPGNTIYF. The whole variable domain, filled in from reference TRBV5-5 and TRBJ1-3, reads DAGVTQSPTHLIKTRGQQVTLRCSPISGHKSVSWYQQVLGQGPQFIFQYYEKEERGRGNFPDRFSARQFPNYSSELNVNALLLGDSALYLCASSALMGPVPGNTIYFGEGSWLTVV.

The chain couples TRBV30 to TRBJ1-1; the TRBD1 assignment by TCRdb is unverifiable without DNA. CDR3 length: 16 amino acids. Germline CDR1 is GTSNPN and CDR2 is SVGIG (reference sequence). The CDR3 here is CAWTRDVRSMNTEAFF. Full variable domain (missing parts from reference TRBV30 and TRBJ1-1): SQTIHQWPATLVQPVGSPLSLECTVEGTSNPNLYWYRQAAGRGLQLLFYSVGIGQISSEVPQNLSASRPQDRQFILSSKKLLLSDSGFYLCAWTRDVRSMNTEAFFGQGTRLTVV.

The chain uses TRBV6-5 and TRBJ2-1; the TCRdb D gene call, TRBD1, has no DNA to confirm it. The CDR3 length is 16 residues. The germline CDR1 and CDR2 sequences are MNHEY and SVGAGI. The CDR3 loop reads CASSYQVGTDYNEQFF.

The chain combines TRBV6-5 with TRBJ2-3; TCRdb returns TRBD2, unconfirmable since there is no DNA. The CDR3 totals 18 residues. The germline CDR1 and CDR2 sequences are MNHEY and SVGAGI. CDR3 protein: CASSYSYPPSGGTDTQYF.

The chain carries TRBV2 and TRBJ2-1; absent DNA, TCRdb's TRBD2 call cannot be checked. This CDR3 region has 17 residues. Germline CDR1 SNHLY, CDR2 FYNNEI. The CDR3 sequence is CASSTLRLVVSYNEQFF.

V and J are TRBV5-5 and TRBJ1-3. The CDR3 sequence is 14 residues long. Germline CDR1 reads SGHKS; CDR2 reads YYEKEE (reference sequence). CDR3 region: CASRLTGFGNTIYF.

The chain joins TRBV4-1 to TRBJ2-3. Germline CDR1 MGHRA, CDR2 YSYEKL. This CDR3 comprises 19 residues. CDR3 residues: CASSQEQTAVEISTDTQYF.

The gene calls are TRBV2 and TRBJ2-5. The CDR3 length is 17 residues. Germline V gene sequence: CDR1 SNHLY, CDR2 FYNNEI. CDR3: CASSELVSHGERETQYF.

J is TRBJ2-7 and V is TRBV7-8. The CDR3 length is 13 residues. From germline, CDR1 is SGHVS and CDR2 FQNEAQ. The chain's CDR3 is CASSLNTGYEQYF.

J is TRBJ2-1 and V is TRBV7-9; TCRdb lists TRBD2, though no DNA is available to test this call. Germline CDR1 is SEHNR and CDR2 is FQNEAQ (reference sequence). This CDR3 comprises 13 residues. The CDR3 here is CASTTTEGSEQFF.

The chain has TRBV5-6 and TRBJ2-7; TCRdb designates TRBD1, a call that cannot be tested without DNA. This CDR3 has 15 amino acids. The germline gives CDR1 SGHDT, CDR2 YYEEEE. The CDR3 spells CASSHKPGQFYEQYF.